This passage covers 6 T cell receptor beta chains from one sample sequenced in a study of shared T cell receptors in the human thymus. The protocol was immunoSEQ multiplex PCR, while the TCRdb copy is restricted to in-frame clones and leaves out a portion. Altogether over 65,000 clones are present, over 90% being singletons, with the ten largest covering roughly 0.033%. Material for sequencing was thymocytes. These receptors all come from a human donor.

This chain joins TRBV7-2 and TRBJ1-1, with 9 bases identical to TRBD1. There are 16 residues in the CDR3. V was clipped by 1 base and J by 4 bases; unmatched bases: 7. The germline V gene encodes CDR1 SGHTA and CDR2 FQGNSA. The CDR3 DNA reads TGTGCCAGCAGCTTAGGGGCGGGGACAGGGTTCACTGAAGCTTTCTTT. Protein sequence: CASSLGAGTGFTEAFF.

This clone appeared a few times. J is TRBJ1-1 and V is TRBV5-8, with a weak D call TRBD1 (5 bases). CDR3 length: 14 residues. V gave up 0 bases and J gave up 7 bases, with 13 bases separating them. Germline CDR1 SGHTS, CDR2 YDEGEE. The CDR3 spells CASSLGVGGGEAFF. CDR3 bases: TGTGCCAGCAGCTTGGGGGTTGGCGGGGGTGAAGCTTTCTTT.

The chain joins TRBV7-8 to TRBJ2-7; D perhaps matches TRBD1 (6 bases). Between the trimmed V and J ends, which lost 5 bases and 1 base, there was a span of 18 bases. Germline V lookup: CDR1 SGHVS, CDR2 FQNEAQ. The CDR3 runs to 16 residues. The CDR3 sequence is CASSGTQTGVSYEQYF. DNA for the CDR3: TGTGCCAGCAGCGGTACCCAGACAGGAGTATCCTACGAGCAGTACTTC. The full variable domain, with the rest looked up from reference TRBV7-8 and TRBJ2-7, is GAGVSQSPRYKVAKRGQDVALRCDPISGHVSLFWYQQALGQGPEFLTYFQNEAQLDKSGLPSDRFFAERPEGSVSTLKIQRTQQEDSAVYLCASSGTQTGVSYEQYFGPGTRLTVT.

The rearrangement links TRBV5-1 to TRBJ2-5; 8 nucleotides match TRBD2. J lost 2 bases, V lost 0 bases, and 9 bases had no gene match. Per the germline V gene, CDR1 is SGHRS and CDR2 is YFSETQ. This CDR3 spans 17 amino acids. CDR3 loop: CASSLVSAGGLQETQYF. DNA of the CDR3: TGCGCCAGCAGCTTGGTGTCCGCGGGGGGTCTTCAAGAGACCCAGTACTTC.

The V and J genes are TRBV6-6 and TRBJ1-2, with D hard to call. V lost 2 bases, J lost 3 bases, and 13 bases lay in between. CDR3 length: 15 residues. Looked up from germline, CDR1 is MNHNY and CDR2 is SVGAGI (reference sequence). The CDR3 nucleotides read TGTGCCAGCAGTTACCACCCGGACGCCGACTATGGCTACACCTTC. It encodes CASSYHPDADYGYTF.

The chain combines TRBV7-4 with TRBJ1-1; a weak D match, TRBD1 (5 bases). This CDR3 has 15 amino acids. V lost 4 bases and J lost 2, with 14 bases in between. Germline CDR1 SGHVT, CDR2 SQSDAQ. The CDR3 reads CASSYRPGPNTEAFF. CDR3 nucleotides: TGTGCCAGCAGCTACAGACCGGGACCCAACACTGAAGCTTTCTTT.